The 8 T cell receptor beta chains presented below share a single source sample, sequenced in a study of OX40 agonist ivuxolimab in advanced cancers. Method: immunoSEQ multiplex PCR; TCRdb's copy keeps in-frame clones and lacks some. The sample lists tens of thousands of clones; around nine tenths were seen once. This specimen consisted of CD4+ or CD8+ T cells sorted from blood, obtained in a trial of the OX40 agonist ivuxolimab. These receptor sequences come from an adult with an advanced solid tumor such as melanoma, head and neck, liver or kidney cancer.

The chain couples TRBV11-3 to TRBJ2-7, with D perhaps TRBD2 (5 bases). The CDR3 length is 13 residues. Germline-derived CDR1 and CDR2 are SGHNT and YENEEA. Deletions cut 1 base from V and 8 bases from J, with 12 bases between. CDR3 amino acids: CASSLGGLGKQYF. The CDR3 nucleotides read TGTGCCAGCAGCTTAGGCGGGCTTGGCAAGCAGTACTTC.

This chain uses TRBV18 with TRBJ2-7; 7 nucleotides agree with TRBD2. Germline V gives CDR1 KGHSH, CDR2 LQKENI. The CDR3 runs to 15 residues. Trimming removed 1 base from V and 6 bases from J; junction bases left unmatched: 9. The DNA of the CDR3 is TGTGCCAGCTCACCACGGGCAGGGAGGGAGATCGAGCAGTACTTC. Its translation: CASSPRAGREIEQYF. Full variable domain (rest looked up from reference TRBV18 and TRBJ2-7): NAGVMQNPRHLVRRRGQEARLRCSPMKGHSHVYWYRQLPEEGLKFMVYLQKENIIDESGMPKERFSAEFPKEGPSILRIQQVVRGDSAAYFCASSPRAGREIEQYFGPGTRLTVT.

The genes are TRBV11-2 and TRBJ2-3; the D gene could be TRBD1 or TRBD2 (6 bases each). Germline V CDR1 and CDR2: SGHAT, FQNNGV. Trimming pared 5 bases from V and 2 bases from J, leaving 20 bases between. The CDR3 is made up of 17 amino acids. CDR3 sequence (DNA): TGTGCCAGCAGCCTCCCCCCGGGGGCGGGGCCCACAGATACGCAGTATTTT. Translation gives CASSLPPGAGPTDTQYF. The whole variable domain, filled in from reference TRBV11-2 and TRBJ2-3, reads EAGVAQSPRYKIIEKRQSVAFWCNPISGHATLYWYQQILGQGPKLLIQFQNNGVVDDSQLPKDRFSAERLKGVDSTLKIQPAKLEDSAVYLCASSLPPGAGPTDTQYFGPGTRLTVL.

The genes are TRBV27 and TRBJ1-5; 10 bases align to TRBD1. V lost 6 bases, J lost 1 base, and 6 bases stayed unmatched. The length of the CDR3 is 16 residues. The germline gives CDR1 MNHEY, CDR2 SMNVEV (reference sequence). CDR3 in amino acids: CASRSWGQGSNQPQHF. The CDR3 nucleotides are TGTGCCAGCAGGTCCTGGGGACAGGGGAGCAATCAGCCCCAGCATTTT.

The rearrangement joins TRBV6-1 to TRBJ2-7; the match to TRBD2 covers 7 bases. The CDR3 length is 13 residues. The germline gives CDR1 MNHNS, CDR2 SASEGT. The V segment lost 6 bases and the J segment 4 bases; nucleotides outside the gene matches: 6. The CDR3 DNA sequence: TGTGCCAGCAGCCAAGCGGGGATATACGAGCAGTACTTC. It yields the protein CASSQAGIYEQYF.

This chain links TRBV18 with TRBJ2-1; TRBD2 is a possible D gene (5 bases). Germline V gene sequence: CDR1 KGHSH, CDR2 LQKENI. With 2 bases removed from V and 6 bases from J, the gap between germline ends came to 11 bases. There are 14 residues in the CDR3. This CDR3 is CASSPGIGGNEQFF. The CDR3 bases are TGTGCCAGCTCACCAGGTATTGGAGGCAATGAGCAGTTCTTC.

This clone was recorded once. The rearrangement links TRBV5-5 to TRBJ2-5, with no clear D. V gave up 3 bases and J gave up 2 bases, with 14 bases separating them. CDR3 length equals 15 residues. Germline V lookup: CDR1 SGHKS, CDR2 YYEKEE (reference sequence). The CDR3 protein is CASSSVGRSQETQYF. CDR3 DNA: TGTGCCAGCAGCTCCGTAGGACGGTCGCAAGAGACCCAGTACTTC.

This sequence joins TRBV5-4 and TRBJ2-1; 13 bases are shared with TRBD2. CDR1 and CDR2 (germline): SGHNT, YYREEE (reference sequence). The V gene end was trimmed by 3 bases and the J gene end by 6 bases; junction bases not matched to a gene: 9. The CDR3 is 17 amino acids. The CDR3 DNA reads TGTGCCAGCAGCTCCGGACTAGCGGGAGTTAAGGGCAATGAGCAGTTCTTC. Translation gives CASSSGLAGVKGNEQFF.